Below are 15 T cell receptor beta chains sequenced from a single sample in a study of early T cells in non-severe SARS-CoV-2 infection. TCRdb processed the 5' RACE reads anew with MiXCR; each CDR3 protein has one entry. Here the sample spans some 54,000 distinct CDR3 sequences, approximately 11% being singletons. Sequencing input: whole blood. The source of these receptors is an adult who was a healthcare worker with PCR-confirmed SARS-CoV-2 infection or an uninfected control (not recorded which).

The chain couples TRBV7-9 to TRBJ2-2, with D unresolved. The CDR3 has 16 amino acids. Germline V gene lookup returns CDR1 SEHNR and CDR2 FQNEAQ (reference sequence). Trimming left V 3 bases short and J 1 base short, with 12 bases between. The DNA for the CDR3 is TGTGCCAGCAGCTTTCAGACCCCAAGGAACACCGGGGAGCTGTTTTTT. Translated: CASSFQTPRNTGELFF. Full variable domain (rest looked up from reference TRBV7-9 and TRBJ2-2): DTGVSQNPRHKITKRGQNVTFRCDPISEHNRLYWYRQTLGQGPEFLTYFQNEAQLEKSRLLSDRFSAERPKGSFSTLEIQRTEQGDSAMYLCASSFQTPRNTGELFFGEGSRLTVL.

The rearrangement joins TRBV28 to TRBJ2-7; D gene unclear. The V and J ends lost 2 bases and 3 bases respectively, with 5 bases between them. Germline CDR1 and CDR2: MDHEN and SYDVKM. The CDR3 runs 12 residues. CDR3 in DNA: TGTGCCAGCAGTTTAATGGGCTACGAGCAGTACTTC. The encoded protein is CASSLMGYEQYF.

This clonotype came up many times. The gene calls are TRBV7-9 and TRBJ2-3, with 12 bases that match TRBD2. This CDR3 is 17 amino acids long. Trimming at V came to 5 bases and at J to 3 bases, leaving 9 bases not matched to a gene. Germline-derived CDR1 and CDR2 are SEHNR and FQNEAQ (reference sequence). The CDR3, as DNA: TGTGCCAGCAGCCAACGGACTAGCGGGAAGGAAACAGATACGCAGTATTTT. Translated: CASSQRTSGKETDTQYF. Variable domain in full (rest from reference TRBV7-9 and TRBJ2-3): DTGVSQNPRHKITKRGQNVTFRCDPISEHNRLYWYRQTLGQGPEFLTYFQNEAQLEKSRLLSDRFSAERPKGSFSTLEIQRTEQGDSAMYLCASSQRTSGKETDTQYFGPGTRLTVL.

This clonotype was recorded a few times. This chain connects TRBV2 to TRBJ2-2, with 8 bases that match TRBD1. Trimming cost V 4 bases and J 6 bases; bases outside gene matches: 4. CDR1 is SNHLY and CDR2 is FYNNEI in the germline V gene. The CDR3 has 14 residues. The chain's CDR3 is CASSGQTGAGELFF. In DNA form, the CDR3 reads TGTGCCAGCAGTGGGCAGACAGGGGCCGGGGAGCTGTTTTTT.

In this sample, this clonotype turned up many times. The chain carries TRBV7-2 and TRBJ2-7; D is unclear. The CDR3 is 15 amino acids. Germline CDR1 is SGHTA and CDR2 is FQGNSA. V dropped 1 base and J dropped 0 bases, with 10 bases sitting between them. For the CDR3, the DNA is TGTGCCAGCAGCTTAGAAGGCCGATCCTCCTACGAGCAGTACTTC. Translating gives CASSLEGRSSYEQYF.

In its sample, this clonotype was seen many times. This chain links TRBV28 with TRBJ2-7; the D call may be TRBD1 or TRBD2 (6 bases each). V was shortened by 5 bases and J by 6 bases, with 20 bases between the two germline ends. The CDR3 length is 15 residues. Germline V lookup: CDR1 MDHEN, CDR2 SYDVKM. CDR3 sequence (DNA): TGTGCCAGCAGTCCCCTATGGGGCAGGGGAGGCGAGCAGTACTTC. Translated: CASSPLWGRGGEQYF.

The chain couples TRBV4-1 to TRBJ2-4, with 8 bases that match TRBD1. V shed 4 bases and J 5 bases; nucleotides not matched to a gene: 7. Germline V gives CDR1 MGHRA, CDR2 YSYEKL. The CDR3 spans 15 residues. The DNA of the CDR3 is TGCGCCAGCAGCCGGGCAGGGGGCAGGGAAAACATTCAGTACTTC. Its protein product is CASSRAGGRENIQYF.

This rearrangement joins TRBV6-2 or TRBV6-3 to TRBJ2-7, with 9 bases lining up with TRBD1. V was pared by 5 bases and J by 10 bases, with 12 bases of the junction left unmatched. The germline CDR1 and CDR2 sequences are MNHEY and SVGEGT. The CDR3 totals 14 residues. The CDR3 bases are TGTGCCAGCAGTACCCAGGAAGGGACAGGGAGACAGTACTTC. Its protein is CASSTQEGTGRQYF.

This sequence joins TRBV28 and TRBJ2-7, with 9 bases that match TRBD1. The V gene end was trimmed by 10 bases and the J gene end by 8 bases; junction bases not matched to a gene: 12. Germline-derived CDR1 and CDR2 are MDHEN and SYDVKM. This CDR3 is 13 amino acids long. CDR3 residues: CATDDRGNGKQYF. For the CDR3, the DNA is TGTGCCACCGACGACAGGGGGAACGGCAAGCAGTACTTC. Using reference TRBV28 and TRBJ2-7 for the parts outside the CDR3, the full variable domain is DVKVTQSSRYLVKRTGEKVFLECVQDMDHENMFWYRQDPGLGLRLIYFSYDVKMKEKGDIPEGYSVSREKKERFSLILESASTNQTSMYLCATDDRGNGKQYFGPGTRLTVT.

Only a few counts were recorded for this clonotype. The chain combines TRBV4-1 with TRBJ2-1; D perhaps matches TRBD2 (6 bases). This CDR3 is 16 amino acids long. CDR1 MGHRA and CDR2 YSYEKL come from the germline V gene. Trimming took 3 bases from V and 4 from J, leaving 16 bases between them. This CDR3 reads CASSHPTRDFYNEQFF. CDR3 sequence (DNA): TGCGCCAGCAGCCACCCAACGAGGGACTTTTACAATGAGCAGTTCTTC.

In its sample, this clonotype was seen a few times. The rearrangement links TRBV7-9 to TRBJ2-7; D might be TRBD2 (5 bases). Germline loops: CDR1 SEHNR, CDR2 FQNEAQ (reference sequence). This CDR3 region has 14 residues. The V end was cut by 5 bases, the J end by 5 bases, with 16 bases between. CDR3 sequence reads: CASSPPRGMDEQYF. The CDR3 bases are TGTGCCAGCAGCCCCCCCAGAGGGATGGACGAGCAGTACTTC.

This rearrangement joins TRBV29-1 to TRBJ1-5, with 10 bases that match TRBD1. The CDR3 is made up of 13 amino acids. Germline V gives CDR1 SQVTM, CDR2 ANQGSEA. The J segment lost 9 bases and the V segment lost 2 bases, leaving 4 bases of the junction unmatched. In DNA form, the CDR3 reads TGCAGCGTTGAACGGGACAGGGGTGGGCCCCAGCATTTT. Its protein product is CSVERDRGGPQHF.

This clonotype was seen a handful of times. The chain links TRBV2 to TRBJ2-7; the D gene is possibly TRBD1 (6 bases). CDR1 is SNHLY and CDR2 is FYNNEI in the germline V gene. V was shortened by 10 bases and J by 8 bases, with 18 bases between the two germline ends. There are 12 residues in the CDR3. CDR3 in DNA: TGTGCCACCGCCGGGACACAGTACAAGCAGTACTTC. This encodes CATAGTQYKQYF.

This clonotype was picked up a small number of times. This chain links TRBV6-5 with TRBJ2-3, with D maybe TRBD2 (6 bases). Per germline, CDR1 MNHEY and CDR2 SVGAGI. The CDR3 loop spans 15 amino acids. The ends were cut back, 7 bases at V and 2 bases at J, with 16 bases in the middle. The chain's CDR3 is CASIELGGTTDTQYF. The CDR3 bases are TGTGCCAGCATTGAGTTGGGGGGAACCACAGATACGCAGTATTTT.

This clonotype was counted at least ten times. The J gene is TRBJ2-2, the V gene TRBV2; D is uncertain. The CDR3 sequence is 14 residues long. Germline CDR1 and CDR2: SNHLY and FYNNEI. Trimming left V 6 bases short and J 2 bases short, with 10 bases between. The CDR3, as DNA: TGTGCCAGCAGGGTCGGACGAAACACCGGGGAGCTGTTTTTT. Translated, it gives CASRVGRNTGELFF.